This T cell receptor (beta chain) was retrieved from a study of T cell clonality in common variable immunodeficiency. Profiled with immunoSEQ multiplex PCR; TCRdb holds only in-frame clones, not every one. The repertoire shows tens of thousands of clones, none seen only once; the top ten take about 5.7%. To note about this clone: The antigen is unknown. With the read ending 3 residues before the CDR3 end, the germline J gene is used to fill in that end.

General observations from the study: Patient heterogeneity in the CVID cohort limited correlations between repertoire features and clinical complications. Common variable immunodeficiency TCR beta sequences reportedly had fewer deletions and N-nucleotide insertions. Compared with healthy controls, CVID subjects showed increased TCRbeta clonality, mostly in about a third.

Heparinized whole blood, 5 to 8 ml, came from each donor. This CDR3 spans 12 amino acids. The V and J ends lost 6 bases and 3 bases respectively, with 12 bases between them. The germline CDR1 and CDR2 sequences are DFQATT and SNEGSKA (reference sequence). The TCR was taken from a person aged 18-70 years in good health. Material: peripheral blood mononuclear cells. The chain couples TRBV20-1 to TRBJ2-7; D uncertain. The sequenced CDR3 bases are TGCAGTGCGACGACTTCTATCTACGAG. This translates into CSATTSIYE. The whole CDR3 reads CSATTSIYEQYF.